This T cell receptor beta chain originates from a study of molecular identifiers for immune sequencing clone quantification. Each CDR3 protein gets one entry after TCRdb re-called the PCR reads with MiXCR. The data contain 80,000 to 100,000 distinct CDR3 sequences, less than 25% of them singletons. Study outcomes and limitations: Among effectors, clones above 20 RNA copies held over 99% of molecules; among naive cells, under 1%.

A note on this clonotype: Its specificity is not known.

Germline assignment: CDR1 LGHNA and CDR2 YSLEER. V dropped 1 base and J dropped 0 bases, with 12 bases sitting between them. The CDR3 sequence is 16 residues long. The sample comprised naive CD8+ T cells from blood, with Jurkat cell RNA spiked in. The subset: FACS-sorted CD8+CD4-CCR7+CD45RA+ naive T cells. The source is a human donor in good health. Some libraries in this study had Jurkat cell RNA spiked in. The chain carries TRBV4-3 and TRBJ1-1; TRBD1 is a possible D gene (6 bases). The CDR3: CASSQGVGDMNTEAFF. The CDR3 DNA sequence: TGCGCCAGCAGCCAAGGTGTGGGGGACATGAACACTGAAGCTTTCTTT.